The rows below give T cell receptor beta chains drawn from one sample of a study of blood T cells in healthy people across ages. TCRdb passed the 5' RACE reads through MiXCR, listing each CDR3 protein once. The sample includes fewer than 600,000 distinct CDR3 sequences, around 27% of them seen just once. This sample also appeared in a second study, on T cells of mothers and their children.

The specimen was blood. Receptors were obtained from a boy aged 2-15 years in good health. CDR3s include the opening cysteine and the closing phenylalanine or tryptophan. Each record gives: V gene, D gene, J gene, clone size, CDR3 protein, CDR3 DNA. The D gene is left open where the match is weak. Clone size, where shown, is once, few, many, or a class for clones that have expanded.

TRBV7-2	TRBD2	TRBJ2-3	.	CASSLAPTGLAGVPDTQYF	TGTGCCAGCAGCTTAGCCCCCACGGGACTAGCGGGAGTACCAGATACGCAGTATTTT
TRBV12-3/TRBV12-4	.	TRBJ1-4	few	CASRGGTATNEKLFF	TGTGCCAGCAGGGGGGGGACGGCCACTAATGAAAAACTGTTTTTT
TRBV15	TRBD1	TRBJ2-7	.	CATSRENRGTYEQYF	TGTGCCACCAGCAGAGAAAACAGGGGTACCTACGAGCAGTACTTC
TRBV29-1	TRBD2	TRBJ2-3	.	CSVERSGGPDTQYF	TGCAGCGTTGAAAGGAGCGGGGGGCCAGATACGCAGTATTTT
TRBV10-3	.	TRBJ2-2	.	CAISEDSARTGELFF	TGTGCCATCAGTGAGGACTCCGCGCGGACCGGGGAGCTGTTTTTT
TRBV10-3	TRBD2	TRBJ2-1	few	CAIRKRGGQNEQFF	TGTGCCATCAGAAAGCGGGGGGGCCAGAATGAGCAGTTCTTC
TRBV29-1	.	TRBJ2-1	few	CSVDPGEGARPQKSSYNEQFF	TGCAGCGTTGACCCCGGGGAAGGGGCGCGTCCCCAGAAGAGCTCCTACAATGAGCAGTTCTTC
TRBV13	TRBD1	TRBJ2-7	few	CASSPGQTPYEQYF	TGTGCCAGCAGCCCGGGACAGACTCCCTACGAGCAGTACTTC
TRBV5-5	TRBD2	TRBJ2-7	few	CASSLEGLAYEQYF	TGTGCCAGCAGCTTGGAGGGACTAGCTTACGAGCAGTACTTC
TRBV6-6	TRBD2	TRBJ2-1	once	CASTEGLLNNEQFF	TGTGCCAGCACCGAGGGACTACTGAACAATGAGCAGTTCTTC
TRBV9	.	TRBJ2-7	.	CASSVGTGAAYEQYF	TGTGCCAGCAGCGTAGGGACGGGAGCCGCCTACGAGCAGTACTTC
TRBV24-1	.	TRBJ2-2	.	CATSDFGTGELFF	TGTGCCACCAGTGATTTCGGCACCGGGGAGCTGTTTTTT
TRBV4-1	TRBD1	TRBJ1-6	.	CASSQVDRVNSPLHF	TGCGCCAGCAGCCAAGTGGACAGGGTGAATTCACCCCTCCACTTT
TRBV29-1	.	TRBJ2-3	few	CSVAPSGLSDTQYF	TGCAGCGTTGCCCCTAGTGGGCTCTCAGATACGCAGTATTTT
TRBV7-9	.	TRBJ1-1	.	CASSPSRAQAALNTEAFF	TGTGCCAGCAGCCCTAGTAGAGCGCAGGCGGCGTTGAACACTGAAGCTTTCTTT
TRBV6-2/TRBV6-3	.	TRBJ2-5	many	CASSKETQYF	TGTGCCAGCAGCAAAGAGACCCAGTACTTC
TRBV5-6	.	TRBJ1-2	few	CASSSYGSGYTF	TGTGCCAGCAGCTCGTACGGGTCTGGCTACACCTTC
TRBV7-2	TRBD1	TRBJ2-7	few	CASSLRQGASYEQYF	TGTGCCAGCAGTTTACGACAGGGGGCGTCCTACGAGCAGTACTTC
TRBV5-1	.	TRBJ2-6	.	CASSLNLRSGANVLTF	TGCGCCAGCAGCTTGAACCTTAGATCTGGGGCCAACGTCCTGACTTTC
TRBV29-1	TRBD1	TRBJ2-1	few	CSAILPTGIDNEQSF	TGCAGCGCCATACTTCCGACAGGGATTGACAATGAGCAGTCCTTC
TRBV12-3/TRBV12-4	.	TRBJ2-1	.	CASSPGGPGNEQFF	TGTGCCAGCAGTCCCGGGGGGCCGGGGAATGAGCAGTTCTTC
TRBV4-1	.	TRBJ2-2	.	CASSQLRGLGSGELFF	TGCGCCAGCAGCCAGCTCCGGGGGCTGGGATCCGGGGAGCTGTTTTTT
TRBV6-6	TRBD1	TRBJ1-2	.	CAIGQGAGANYGYTF	TGTGCCATAGGCCAGGGGGCCGGAGCTAACTATGGCTACACCTTC
TRBV7-2	TRBD2	TRBJ2-1	.	CASSLRGLAGNEQFF	TGTGCCAGCAGCTTAAGAGGACTAGCGGGGAATGAGCAGTTCTTC
TRBV28	TRBD2	TRBJ2-7	many	CASRTSGRVVEQYF	TGTGCCAGCAGGACGAGCGGGAGGGTTGTCGAGCAGTACTTC
TRBV7-3	TRBD2	TRBJ2-1	.	CASSPQAGVYNEQFF	TGTGCCAGCAGCCCCCAAGCGGGAGTCTACAATGAGCAGTTCTTC
TRBV29-1	.	TRBJ2-3	few	CSVDKRGRAGIHTDTQYF	TGCAGCGTTGACAAACGCGGGCGGGCGGGTATACACACAGATACGCAGTATTTT
TRBV9	.	TRBJ1-4	.	CASSVSGTNEKLFF	TGTGCCAGCAGCGTGTCTGGGACAAATGAAAAACTGTTTTTT
TRBV5-1	.	TRBJ2-3	few	CASSFDPGGTDTQYF	TGCGCCAGCAGCTTCGACCCCGGGGGCACAGATACGCAGTATTTT
TRBV7-6	.	TRBJ2-7	many	CASSLNPGLTYEQYF	TGTGCCAGCAGCTTAAACCCCGGGTTGACCTACGAGCAGTACTTC
TRBV29-1	.	TRBJ1-2	.	CSLDVENYGYTF	TGCAGCCTAGACGTTGAAAACTATGGCTACACCTTC
TRBV12-3/TRBV12-4	.	TRBJ2-4	few	CASSPGGSGNIQYF	TGTGCCAGCAGCCCAGGGGGGAGTGGAAACATTCAGTACTTC
TRBV29-1	.	TRBJ2-1	.	CSVEGERDNEQFF	TGCAGCGTTGAAGGCGAGAGAGACAATGAGCAGTTCTTC
TRBV11-2	TRBD2	TRBJ2-3	.	CASSPFPTSGGGSTDTQYF	TGTGCCAGCAGCCCCTTTCCGACTAGCGGGGGGGGTAGCACAGATACGCAGTATTTT
TRBV6-2/TRBV6-3	TRBD2	TRBJ2-7	few	CASSYSILAGNYEQYF	TGTGCCAGCAGTTACTCGATTCTAGCGGGGAACTACGAGCAGTACTTC
TRBV5-1	.	TRBJ2-5	few	CASSFPQGRIPETQYF	TGCGCCAGCAGCTTTCCTCAGGGGAGAATTCCGGAGACCCAGTACTTC
TRBV6-6	.	TRBJ2-7	.	CASSPSDDAYEQYF	TGTGCCAGCAGTCCGTCCGACGATGCCTACGAGCAGTACTTC
TRBV5-1	TRBD1	TRBJ1-2	few	CASSLVTGGRYGYTF	TGCGCCAGCAGCTTGGTTACAGGGGGACGGTATGGCTACACCTTC
TRBV29-1	.	TRBJ2-6	.	CSVDLSGANVLTF	TGCAGCGTTGACCTCTCTGGGGCCAACGTCCTGACTTTC
TRBV7-6	.	TRBJ2-1	few	CASSLRLNNEQFF	TGTGCCAGCAGCTTGCGACTAAACAATGAGCAGTTCTTC
TRBV27	TRBD1	TRBJ2-4	.	CASSFGQGLAKNIQYF	TGTGCCAGCAGTTTCGGACAGGGACTAGCCAAAAACATTCAGTACTTC
TRBV9	.	TRBJ1-2	.	CASSVDSKGMGYTF	TGTGCCAGCAGCGTAGACAGTAAAGGAATGGGCTACACCTTC
TRBV6-5	TRBD1	TRBJ1-4	few	CASSYRTGHKEKLFF	TGTGCCAGCAGTTACCGGACAGGCCATAAGGAAAAACTGTTTTTT
TRBV28	TRBD2	TRBJ2-3	.	CASSWTSGEADTQYF	TGTGCCAGCAGTTGGACTAGCGGGGAGGCAGATACGCAGTATTTT
TRBV28	TRBD2	TRBJ2-7	.	CASSWAGTSGDYEQYF	TGTGCCAGCAGTTGGGCCGGGACTAGCGGGGACTACGAGCAGTACTTC
TRBV10-3	.	TRBJ2-5	.	CAVSEEQETQYF	TGTGCCGTCAGTGAAGAGCAAGAGACCCAGTACTTC
TRBV7-2	TRBD2	TRBJ2-1	.	CASSFRGGGRAYNEQFF	TGTGCCAGCAGCTTTCGGGGAGGCGGGAGGGCATACAATGAGCAGTTCTTC
TRBV19	.	TRBJ1-4	.	CASSPGWGRGATNEKLFF	TGTGCCAGTAGTCCCGGATGGGGGCGGGGTGCAACTAATGAAAAACTGTTTTTT
TRBV15	.	TRBJ2-5	few	CATSTSGALGYF	TGTGCCACCAGCACGTCCGGGGCCCTCGGGTACTTC
TRBV3-1	TRBD2	TRBJ2-3	.	CASSQGGGIADTQYF	TGTGCCAGCAGCCAAGGGGGGGGGATAGCGGATACGCAGTATTTT
TRBV30	.	TRBJ2-5	few	CAWSYGAQETQYF	TGTGCCTGGAGTTATGGGGCCCAAGAGACCCAGTACTTC